Following are 24 T cell receptor beta chains from one sample sequenced in a study of blood T cell repertoires in COVID-19. Data came from immunoSEQ multiplex PCR; TCRdb stores just in-frame clones and leaves some out. The sample includes 90,000 to 130,000 clones, roughly 87% of them seen just once. The specimen sequenced was peripheral blood. These receptors were collected from a human donor in a cohort sampled during active COVID-19.

The CDR3 DNA is TGTGCTAGTGGTTTACAGGCCGGGGAGCTGTTTTTT. As protein: CASGLQAGELFF. The rearrangement links TRBV12-5 to TRBJ2-2, with D perhaps matching TRBD1 (5 bases). The V gene's germline CDR1 is LGHNT and CDR2 FRNRAP. The V end lost 3 bases, the J end lost 6 bases, and 5 bases lay between the germline ends. The CDR3 has 12 amino acids.

The chain employs TRBV28 and TRBJ1-1; no clear D. Germline-derived CDR1 and CDR2 are MDHEN and SYDVKM. CDR3 length: 14 residues. Between the trimmed V and J ends, which lost 1 base and 8 bases, there was a span of 14 bases. The CDR3 is CASSLLLGNREAFF. The CDR3 DNA reads TGTGCCAGCAGTTTATTGCTTGGTAACAGAGAAGCTTTCTTT.

This rearrangement joins TRBV25-1 to TRBJ1-2; 7 bases are shared with TRBD1. The CDR3 spans 14 residues. The V gene's germline CDR1 is MGHDK and CDR2 SYGVNS. V lost 1 base, J lost 2 bases, and 1 base stayed unmatched. CDR3 loop: CASSEWDRNYGYTF. DNA of the CDR3: TGTGCCAGCAGTGAATGGGACAGAAACTATGGCTACACCTTC.

The V and J genes are TRBV5-1 and TRBJ1-2; D unclear. The CDR3 has 13 amino acids. V was clipped by 4 bases and J by 3 bases, with 10 bases between them. From germline, CDR1 is SGHRS and CDR2 YFSETQ. In DNA form, the CDR3 reads TGCGCCAGCAGCACAGAAGCCCACTATGGCTACACCTTC. Its protein product is CASSTEAHYGYTF.

The rearrangement joins TRBV5-4 to TRBJ1-5; D may be TRBD1 (6 bases). The V and J ends lost 4 bases and 1 base respectively, with 9 bases between them. Germline CDR1 SGHNT, CDR2 YYREEE (reference sequence). The CDR3 has 14 amino acids. CDR3 coding DNA: TGTGCCAGCAGCATTGACAGGAGCAATCAGCCCCAGCATTTT. Protein: CASSIDRSNQPQHF.

The rearrangement links TRBV11-2 to TRBJ1-5; the D is unclear. Trimming took 0 bases from V and 6 from J, leaving 6 bases between them. The CDR3 totals 13 residues. Germline CDR1 is SGHAT and CDR2 is FQNNGV. CDR3 coding DNA: TGTGCCAGCAGCTTAGATATCGGTCAGCCCCAGCATTTT. It yields the protein CASSLDIGQPQHF. The variable domain in full, completed from reference TRBV11-2 and TRBJ1-5, reads EAGVAQSPRYKIIEKRQSVAFWCNPISGHATLYWYQQILGQGPKLLIQFQNNGVVDDSQLPKDRFSAERLKGVDSTLKIQPAKLEDSAVYLCASSLDIGQPQHFGDGTRLSIL.

The rearrangement uses TRBV7-2 and TRBJ2-1; 8 bases are shared with TRBD2. The CDR3 is 12 residues long. Germline V CDR1 and CDR2: SGHTA, FQGNSA. V was pared by 5 bases and J by 7 bases, with 1 base of the junction left unmatched. Here the CDR3 reads CASSRLANEQFF. In nucleotides, the CDR3 is TGTGCCAGCAGCCGACTAGCGAATGAGCAGTTCTTC.

The rearrangement joins TRBV6-5 to TRBJ2-7, with 8 nucleotides matching TRBD1. V was clipped by 6 bases and J by 7 bases; unmatched bases: 5. The CDR3 is made up of 12 amino acids. Looked up from germline, CDR1 is MNHEY and CDR2 is SVGAGI. CDR3 sequence reads: CASSGQGEEQYF. CDR3 DNA sequence: TGTGCCAGCAGCGGACAGGGAGAAGAGCAGTACTTC.

This clone was found once. V gene TRBV15 combines with J gene TRBJ2-3, with 9 bases fitting TRBD2. Trimming removed 3 bases from V and 1 base from J; junction bases left unmatched: 11. This CDR3 has 18 amino acids. Germline-derived CDR1 and CDR2 are LNHNV and YYDKDF (reference sequence). This chain's CDR3 is CATSRPHLRTSGTDTQYF. As DNA, the CDR3 is TGTGCCACCAGCAGGCCCCACCTGAGGACTAGCGGCACAGATACGCAGTATTTT.

The V gene is TRBV4-2, the J gene TRBJ2-1; the match to TRBD2 covers 16 bases. This CDR3 is built from 19 residues. The germline CDR1 and CDR2 sequences are LGHNA and YNFKEQ. V was clipped by 3 bases and J by 2 bases; unmatched bases: 7. The DNA of the CDR3 is TGTGCCAGCAGCCAGGGACTAGCGGGAGGGCCGAGCCCCTACAATGAGCAGTTCTTC. This encodes CASSQGLAGGPSPYNEQFF.

The chain recombines TRBV18 with TRBJ1-2; D unclear. CDR1 and CDR2 from the germline V gene are KGHSH and LQKENI. Trimming took 3 bases from V and 6 from J, leaving 20 bases between them. This CDR3 contains 16 residues. CDR3 sequence: CASSPRPRVDGDGYTF. The CDR3 nucleotides read TGTGCCAGCTCACCCCGTCCGAGGGTAGACGGGGATGGCTACACCTTC.

In this sample, this clone is medium-sized (0.01 to 0.1%). Other DNA sequences of this sample code for an identical CDR3. The chain recombines TRBV6-2 or TRBV6-3 with TRBJ2-5, with D perhaps matching TRBD2 (6 bases). The CDR3 is 13 amino acids. The germline CDR1 and CDR2 sequences are MNHEY and SVGEGT. Trimming removed 0 bases from V and 5 bases from J, with 7 bases in between. The CDR3 reads CASSYSRGETQYF. The DNA for the CDR3 is TGTGCCAGCAGTTACTCTCGGGGGGAGACCCAGTACTTC.

The chain joins TRBV12-3 or TRBV12-4 to TRBJ1-2; D call uncertain. V lost 5 bases, J lost 5 bases, and 9 bases lay in between. The length of the CDR3 is 12 residues. Written as DNA, the CDR3 is TGTGCCAGCAGTCCGACACCTTATGGCTACACCTTC. It codes for CASSPTPYGYTF.

The chain carries TRBV10-2 and TRBJ1-5, with D hard to call. The CDR3 totals 17 residues. Germline V CDR1 and CDR2: WSHSY, SAAADI. V was trimmed by 2 bases and J by 0 bases, leaving 14 bases between them. The CDR3 protein is CASSESLRGFSNQPQHF. The CDR3 nucleotides are TGCGCCAGCAGTGAGAGCCTCAGAGGGTTTAGCAATCAGCCCCAGCATTTT.

This chain uses TRBV19 with TRBJ2-1; possibly TRBD1 for D (6 bases). The CDR3 has 13 residues. Germline lookup yields CDR1 LNHDA and CDR2 SQIVND (reference sequence). Deletions cut 6 bases from V and 13 bases from J, with 19 bases between. The CDR3 nucleotides read TGTGCCAGTAGAATTGGTGCCGAGGGGGTTCAGTTCTTC. This codes for CASRIGAEGVQFF.

This clone showed up just once. This chain links TRBV9 with TRBJ1-6; no clear D gene. This CDR3 region has 15 residues. The V end was cut by 0 bases, the J end by 7 bases, with 11 bases between. The germline CDR1 and CDR2 sequences are SGDLS and YYNGEE. The CDR3 spells CASSVDPGGNSPLHF. DNA for the CDR3: TGTGCCAGCAGCGTAGACCCCGGAGGCAATTCACCCCTCCACTTT.

The V gene is TRBV5-4, the J gene TRBJ1-6, with D possibly being TRBD1 (6 bases). The CDR3 runs 15 residues. Germline lookup yields CDR1 SGHNT and CDR2 YYREEE (reference sequence). Trimming pared 2 bases from V and 7 bases from J, leaving 13 bases between. The CDR3 DNA sequence: TGTGCCAGCAGCTTTCGCCGAGGGGGAAATTCACCCCTCCACTTT. Encoded protein: CASSFRRGGNSPLHF.

The genes are TRBV7-9 and TRBJ1-6; maybe TRBD1 (5 bases). V was shortened by 5 bases and J by 1 base, with 18 bases between the two germline ends. The CDR3 has 18 residues. The germline V gene has CDR1 SEHNR and CDR2 FQNEAQ (reference sequence). CDR3 DNA sequence: TGTGCCAGCAGCCCAGGGAGGGCGAAGGAGTCCTATAATTCACCCCTCCACTTT. Translation gives CASSPGRAKESYNSPLHF.

J is TRBJ2-7 and V is TRBV19; 9 bases agree with TRBD1. V trimming: 3 bases; J trimming: 1 base; junction bases outside the gene matches: 4. CDR1 is LNHDA and CDR2 is SQIVND in the germline V gene (reference sequence). The CDR3 has 15 amino acids. CDR3 in amino acids: CASSMEDRGSYEQYF. Written as DNA, the CDR3 is TGTGCCAGTAGTATGGAGGACAGGGGATCCTACGAGCAGTACTTC.

V is TRBV6-5 and J is TRBJ1-6; 7 bases agree with TRBD1. V shed 5 bases, J shed 12 bases, and the junction held 7 bases outside the gene matches. Germline CDR1 reads MNHEY; CDR2 reads SVGAGI. This CDR3 has 13 amino acids. The CDR3 region has the DNA TGTGCCAGCAGTACAAACAGGGGAGTACCCCTCCACTTT. Protein sequence: CASSTNRGVPLHF.

The CDR3 loop is CASSGQGWVDTQYF. The CDR3 bases are TGTGCCAGCAGCGGACAGGGGTGGGTAGATACGCAGTATTTT. The rearrangement uses TRBV11-2 and TRBJ2-3, with 9 bases matching TRBD1. After removal of 5 bases from V and 5 bases from J, the junction contained 5 bases not matched to a gene. The CDR3 consists of 14 residues. The germline V gene has CDR1 SGHAT and CDR2 FQNNGV.

The chain employs TRBV28 and TRBJ1-2, with TRBD1 identical over 7 bases. V shed 5 bases, J shed 2 bases, and the junction held 2 bases outside the gene matches. This CDR3 region has 13 residues. Germline V gene data show CDR1 as MDHEN and CDR2 as SYDVKM. The CDR3 DNA follows: TGTGCCAGCAGTGGGGGACAGAACTATGGCTACACCTTC. Translated, it gives CASSGGQNYGYTF.

The rearrangement links TRBV27 to TRBJ2-7, with 12 bases lining up with TRBD2. This CDR3 is built from 15 residues. Germline-derived CDR1 and CDR2 are MNHEY and SMNVEV (reference sequence). J lost 1 base, V lost 6 bases, and 4 bases had no gene match. The CDR3 DNA reads TGTGCCAGCAGCTTACTAGCGGGAGGTTCCTACGAGCAGTACTTC. This translates into CASSLLAGGSYEQYF.

The V and J genes are TRBV21-1 and TRBJ1-3. TRBV21-1 is a known pseudogene. The CDR3 length is 17 residues. CDR3 protein: CASSMRSLTTHGNTIYF. In DNA form, the CDR3 reads TGTGCCAGCAGTATGAGGAGTCTAACGACCCATGGAAACACCATATATTTT.